The T cell receptor (beta chain) described here comes from a study of cytomegalovirus exposure and HLA in healthy donors. The study's findings and limits: Later examination showed HLA-associated TCR beta chains had greater clonal expansion than equally common others. Analyzed later, most CMV-associated TCR beta chains appeared HLA-restricted.

With 60 Vbeta and 13 Jbeta primers, the PCR was carried out. Under the authors' procedure: Unique TCR beta chains numbered about 72 million in a later analysis, with around 10 million shared. This table comes from immunoSEQ multiplex PCR, and its TCRdb copy is limited to in-frame clones, with some not included. V and J calls plus clone size are reproduced from that table; the DNA served to infer D and trimming. Seen here are tens of thousands of clones, 55% to 65% observed once, and the top ten hold 14% to 15%. Note on this clone: Its specificity is unknown.

CDR3 length equals 14 residues. V gave up 3 bases and J gave up 7 bases, with 12 bases separating them. Germline V gene lookup returns CDR1 MGHRA and CDR2 YSYEKL. This sequence was found in a woman in her 40s in good health and CMV-seropositive. Sequenced input: PBMCs. V gene TRBV4-1 combines with J gene TRBJ2-2; D perhaps matches TRBD2 (6 bases). This CDR3 is CASSHPGANGELFF. The CDR3 DNA sequence: TGCGCCAGCAGCCATCCGGGAGCAAACGGGGAGCTGTTTTTT.